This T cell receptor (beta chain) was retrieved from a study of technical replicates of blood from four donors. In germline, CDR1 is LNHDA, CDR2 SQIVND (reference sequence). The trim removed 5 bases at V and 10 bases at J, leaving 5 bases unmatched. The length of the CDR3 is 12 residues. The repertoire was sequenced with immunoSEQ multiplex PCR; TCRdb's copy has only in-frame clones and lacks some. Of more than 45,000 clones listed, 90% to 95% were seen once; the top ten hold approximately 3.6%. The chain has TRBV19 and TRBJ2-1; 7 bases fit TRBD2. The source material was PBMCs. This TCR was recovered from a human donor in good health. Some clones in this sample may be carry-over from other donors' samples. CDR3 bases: TGTGCCAGTAGTCCCTGGGAGGGCGAGCAGTTCTTC. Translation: CASSPWEGEQFF.